These 25 T cell receptor beta chains originate from one sample sequenced in a study of memory CD4+ T cells and cytomegalovirus serostatus. Libraries were prepared by immunoSEQ multiplex PCR; TCRdb keeps only in-frame clonotypes and omits some of them. This sample has around 45,000 clones, with around 77% found just once. Single viable CD3+CD4+CD8-CD45RO+ cells were sorted as the memory CD4+ T cells. Input material: memory CD4+ T cells from blood. The receptors come from an adult in good health and CMV-seronegative.

This clone was seen a handful of times. The chain has TRBV30 and TRBJ1-1; tentatively, D is TRBD1 (6 bases). The germline gives CDR1 GTSNPN, CDR2 SVGIG (reference sequence). Between the trimmed V and J ends, which lost 5 bases and 10 bases, there was a span of 29 bases. This CDR3 comprises 16 residues. Written as DNA, the CDR3 is TGTGCCTGGCTTCCGGTAGGGGGATCTATCAGTAGTCGAGCTTTCTTT. Translating gives CAWLPVGGSISSRAFF.

This chain uses TRBV25-1 with TRBJ2-5; TRBD1 matches 9 bases. V was clipped by 2 bases and J by 0 bases; unmatched bases: 7. This CDR3 is built from 17 residues. The germline gives CDR1 MGHDK, CDR2 SYGVNS. The CDR3 DNA is TGTGCCAGCAGTGAAGGCCGGGACAGGGAGTACCAAGAGACCCAGTACTTC. Residues: CASSEGRDREYQETQYF.

This chain joins TRBV21-1 and TRBJ1-2. TRBV21-1 is tagged as a pseudogene. The CDR3 covers 16 residues. CDR3 protein: CASRGALATETYGYTF. The CDR3 nucleotides read TGTGCCAGCAGGGGCGCACTAGCTACAGAGACCTATGGCTACACCTTC.

This clone was counted a single time. This chain uses TRBV12-5 with TRBJ2-3, with TRBD2 matching 8 bases. CDR1 is LGHNT, CDR2 FRNRAP, per germline. With 5 bases clipped from V and 0 bases from J, the junction kept 7 bases outside the gene matches. The CDR3 covers 16 residues. This chain's CDR3 is CASGPGTSPSTDTQYF. The CDR3, as DNA: TGTGCTAGTGGTCCCGGGACTAGTCCAAGCACAGATACGCAGTATTTT.

The chain recombines TRBV27 with TRBJ2-7; D gene ambiguous. The CDR3 totals 12 residues. V was cut by 4 bases and J by 4 bases, with 8 bases left in between. The germline V gene encodes CDR1 MNHEY and CDR2 SMNVEV (reference sequence). CDR3 nucleotides: TGTGCCAGCAGTTCCGCTTGGTACGAGCAGTACTTC. This translates into CASSSAWYEQYF.

The rearrangement joins TRBV19 to TRBJ2-2; D is undetermined. Germline CDR1 and CDR2: LNHDA and SQIVND (reference sequence). The CDR3 has 15 residues. V was clipped by 3 bases and J by 0 bases, with 8 bases between them. In nucleotides, the CDR3 is TGTGCCAGTAGTATTCGCCAAACGAACACCGGGGAGCTGTTTTTT. Translation gives CASSIRQTNTGELFF.

V and J are TRBV6-1 and TRBJ2-5, with D possibly TRBD1 on 6 matching bases. Trimming left V 2 bases short and J 3 bases short, with 7 bases between. This CDR3 comprises 13 residues. Germline values: CDR1 MNHNS, CDR2 SASEGT. The CDR3 DNA sequence: TGTGCCAGCAGTGAACACAGGGAAGAGACCCAGTACTTC. Translating it yields CASSEHREETQYF.

This clone is medium-sized within its sample. The chain couples TRBV5-4 to TRBJ1-2, with 9 bases lining up with TRBD1. V lost 2 bases, J lost 6 bases, and 8 bases stayed unmatched. Germline-derived CDR1 and CDR2 are SGHNT and YYREEE (reference sequence). The CDR3 contains 15 residues. CDR3 coding DNA: TGTGCCAGCAGCTTCCCGGGACAGGGCACCCATGGCTACACCTTC. Translating it yields CASSFPGQGTHGYTF.

CDR3 in amino acids: CASSIPWGLTGGATGANVLTF. DNA of the CDR3: TGTGCCAGTAGTATTCCCTGGGGACTAACAGGGGGCGCAACGGGGGCCAACGTCCTGACTTTC. The V call is TRBV19, the J call TRBJ2-6; TRBD1 matches at 9 bases. V lost 3 bases to trimming and J lost 4 bases; unmatched junction nucleotides: 19. The CDR3 is 21 amino acids. The germline CDR1 and CDR2 sequences are LNHDA and SQIVND (reference sequence).

The V and J genes are TRBV19 and TRBJ2-2; unclear D gene. The CDR3 extends over 14 amino acids. Trimming took 1 base from V and 1 from J, leaving 4 bases between them. From germline, CDR1 is LNHDA and CDR2 SQIVND (reference sequence). The CDR3 loop is CASSIGRNTGELFF. CDR3 coding DNA: TGTGCCAGTAGTATAGGTAGGAACACCGGGGAGCTGTTTTTT.

This rearrangement joins TRBV5-4 to TRBJ1-1, with D possibly being TRBD1 (6 bases). Germline CDR1 reads SGHNT; CDR2 reads YYREEE (reference sequence). This CDR3 is 14 amino acids long. The ends were cut back, 4 bases at V and 1 base at J, with 11 bases in the middle. The CDR3 spells CASSKGGGNTEAFF. The CDR3 DNA reads as TGTGCCAGCAGCAAAGGAGGGGGGAACACTGAAGCTTTCTTT.

The V and J genes are TRBV7-2 and TRBJ2-7; no clear D. Germline values: CDR1 SGHTA, CDR2 FQGNSA. This CDR3 has 12 amino acids. Trimming left V 1 base short and J 7 bases short, with 8 bases between. CDR3 amino acids: CASSLDSWEQYF. CDR3 DNA sequence: TGTGCCAGCAGCTTAGATTCCTGGGAGCAGTACTTC.

The rearrangement joins TRBV7-2 to TRBJ2-7, with 9 positions matching TRBD2. The CDR3 is 15 residues long. Germline V gives CDR1 SGHTA, CDR2 FQGNSA. Trimming took 4 bases from V and 3 from J; bases not matched to a gene: 7. CDR3 loop: CASSSLPSGVYEQYF. DNA of the CDR3: TGTGCCAGCAGCTCTCTGCCTAGCGGGGTCTACGAGCAGTACTTC.

The J gene is TRBJ2-2, the V gene TRBV9, with TRBD1 identical over 7 bases. The germline V gene has CDR1 SGDLS and CDR2 YYNGEE. V gave up 2 bases and J gave up 0 bases; unmatched junction bases: 1. This CDR3 comprises 15 residues. Written as DNA, the CDR3 is TGTGCCAGCAGCGTTCAGGGGGCGAACACCGGGGAGCTGTTTTTT. Its translation is CASSVQGANTGELFF.

This clone was counted a few times. This chain joins TRBV5-1 and TRBJ2-5; D may match TRBD1 or TRBD2 (5 bases each). The germline V and J ends were trimmed by 3 bases and 2 bases, with 11 bases remaining between them. Germline CDR1 SGHRS, CDR2 YFSETQ. There are 14 residues in the CDR3. In DNA form, the CDR3 reads TGCGCCAGCAGCTCGGGGACGGCACAAGAGACCCAGTACTTC. It is translated as CASSSGTAQETQYF.

With regard to this clone: This same CDR3 is encoded by further DNA sequences in the sample. This sequence joins TRBV19 and TRBJ1-5; D call uncertain. Looked up from germline, CDR1 is LNHDA and CDR2 is SQIVND (reference sequence). The CDR3 is made up of 11 amino acids. The V gene lost 4 bases and the J gene lost 9 bases, with 7 bases spanning the gap. The CDR3 region is CASSKGGPQHF. In DNA form, the CDR3 reads TGTGCCAGTAGTAAGGGAGGGCCCCAGCATTTT.

J is TRBJ1-1 and V is TRBV27; D gene uncertain. V was cut by 6 bases and J by 0 bases, with 8 bases left in between. Germline CDR1 MNHEY, CDR2 SMNVEV (reference sequence). This CDR3 has 13 amino acids. The CDR3 nucleotides read TGTGCCAGCAGAAACCAGGTGAACACTGAAGCTTTCTTT. Encoded protein: CASRNQVNTEAFF.

The chain recombines TRBV5-4 with TRBJ2-7; D is uncertain. The CDR3 extends over 13 amino acids. Germline lookup yields CDR1 SGHNT and CDR2 YYREEE (reference sequence). V was shortened by 4 bases and J by 1 base, with 9 bases between the two germline ends. As DNA, the CDR3 is TGTGCCAGCAGCGAAATTGATTCCTACGAGCAGTACTTC. This encodes CASSEIDSYEQYF.

This clone was seen a single time. The chain employs TRBV7-9 and TRBJ2-7; D is uncertain. The germline V gene has CDR1 SEHNR and CDR2 FQNEAQ (reference sequence). V lost 3 bases to trimming and J lost 5 bases, with 8 bases between them. The CDR3 length is 12 residues. The CDR3 DNA reads TGTGCCAGCAGCTTCAGTCTGGACGAGCAGTACTTC. It yields the protein CASSFSLDEQYF.

This chain links TRBV4-1 with TRBJ2-1; D perhaps matches TRBD1 (7 bases). Trimming cost V 0 bases and J 5 bases, with 26 bases left between them. The germline V gene encodes CDR1 MGHRA and CDR2 YSYEKL. This CDR3 region has 20 residues. The CDR3 spells CASSQDEEGAGTQMNNEQFF. Written as DNA, the CDR3 is TGCGCCAGCAGCCAAGATGAGGAGGGGGCAGGGACCCAAATGAACAATGAGCAGTTCTTC.

The rearrangement uses TRBV7-7 and TRBJ2-1; no clear D gene. V shed 5 bases and J shed 4 bases, with 12 bases lying between them. Per the germline V gene, CDR1 is SSHAT and CDR2 is FNYEAQ (reference sequence). The CDR3 extends over 14 amino acids. This chain's CDR3 is CASSPSAVYNEQFF. The CDR3 nucleotides read TGTGCCAGCAGCCCCTCGGCGGTTTACAATGAGCAGTTCTTC.

The rearrangement joins TRBV7-2 to TRBJ1-2, with TRBD1 matching over 8 bases. The CDR3 length is 14 residues. The J segment lost 5 bases and the V segment lost 4 bases, leaving 6 bases of the junction unmatched. Germline loops: CDR1 SGHTA, CDR2 FQGNSA. CDR3 in amino acids: CASSSGQGQYGYTF. In DNA, the CDR3 is TGTGCCAGCAGCTCCGGACAGGGACAGTATGGCTACACCTTC.

The chain is built from TRBV2 and TRBJ1-2, with 8 bases matching TRBD1. Per germline, CDR1 SNHLY and CDR2 FYNNEI. This CDR3 region has 15 residues. The V gene end was trimmed by 3 bases and the J gene end by 4 bases; junction bases not matched to a gene: 7. CDR3 sequence reads: CASSDLTGGLYGYTF. For the CDR3, the DNA is TGTGCCAGCAGTGACTTAACAGGGGGACTCTATGGCTACACCTTC.

This clone is a singleton in its sample. This chain uses TRBV5-8 with TRBJ1-3; D gene unclear. Germline V gene sequence: CDR1 SGHTS, CDR2 YDEGEE. The CDR3 extends over 15 amino acids. Deletions cut 1 base from V and 1 base from J, with 9 bases between. The CDR3, as DNA: TGTGCCAGCAGCTTGAGAGGGCCTTCTGGAAACACCATATATTTT. This encodes CASSLRGPSGNTIYF.

The count of this clone is one. This rearrangement joins TRBV10-3 to TRBJ1-3; 7 bases agree with TRBD1. With 4 bases clipped from V and 1 base from J, the junction kept 1 base outside the gene matches. The CDR3 spans 14 residues. Germline loops: CDR1 ENHRY, CDR2 SYGVKD. The CDR3 DNA is TGTGCCATCAGTGGGGACAGTTCTGGAAACACCATATATTTT. Translating gives CAISGDSSGNTIYF.